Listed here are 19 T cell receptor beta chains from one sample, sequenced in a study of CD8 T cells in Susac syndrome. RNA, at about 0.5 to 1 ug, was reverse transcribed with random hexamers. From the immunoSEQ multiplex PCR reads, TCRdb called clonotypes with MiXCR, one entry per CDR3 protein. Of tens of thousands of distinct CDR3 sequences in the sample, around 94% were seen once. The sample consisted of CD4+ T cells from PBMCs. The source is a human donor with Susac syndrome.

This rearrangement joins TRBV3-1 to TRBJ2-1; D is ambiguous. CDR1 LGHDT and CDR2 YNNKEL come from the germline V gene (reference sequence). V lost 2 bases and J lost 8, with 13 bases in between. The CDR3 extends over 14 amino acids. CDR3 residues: CASSQSEWGYEQFF. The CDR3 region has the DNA TGTGCCAGCAGCCAAAGCGAGTGGGGTTATGAGCAGTTCTTC.

The CDR3 DNA follows: TGCAGCATTACCGGGACAGGGGTCGGGGAGCTGTTTTTT. Translation gives CSITGTGVGELFF. This chain connects TRBV29-1 to TRBJ2-2, with 10 bases identical to TRBD1. Trimming took 8 bases from V and 7 from J; bases not matched to a gene: 7. This CDR3 contains 13 residues. The germline gives CDR1 SQVTM, CDR2 ANQGSEA.

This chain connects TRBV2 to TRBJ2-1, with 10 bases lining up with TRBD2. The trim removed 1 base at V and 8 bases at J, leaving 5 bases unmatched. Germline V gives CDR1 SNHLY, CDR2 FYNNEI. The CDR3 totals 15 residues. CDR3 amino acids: CASSEEAGGSHEQFF. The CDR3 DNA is TGTGCCAGCAGTGAAGAAGCGGGGGGGTCCCATGAGCAGTTCTTC. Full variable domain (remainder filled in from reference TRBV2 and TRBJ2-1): EPEVTQTPSHQVTQMGQEVILRCVPISNHLYFYWYRQILGQKVEFLVSFYNNEISEKSEIFDDQFSVERPDGSNFTLKIRSTKLEDSAMYFCASSEEAGGSHEQFFGPGTRLTVL.

This CDR3 is CASSLARGTDTQYF. The CDR3 coding sequence is TGCGCCAGCAGCTTGGCAAGAGGTACAGATACGCAGTATTTT. The V call is TRBV5-1, the J call TRBJ2-3; D remains ambiguous. The CDR3 extends over 14 amino acids. CDR1 and CDR2 (germline): SGHRS, YFSETQ. V was shortened by 0 bases and J by 3 bases, with 8 bases between the two germline ends.

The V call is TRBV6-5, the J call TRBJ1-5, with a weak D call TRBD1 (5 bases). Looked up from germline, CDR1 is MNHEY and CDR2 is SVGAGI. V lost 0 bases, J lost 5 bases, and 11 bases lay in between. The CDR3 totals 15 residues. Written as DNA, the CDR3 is TGTGCCAGCAGTTACTCGGGGGGACTTGATCAGCCCCAGCATTTT. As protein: CASSYSGGLDQPQHF.

The CDR3 sequence is CASSFGGSDEQYF. The CDR3 DNA follows: TGTGCCAGCAGCTTTGGGGGTAGCGACGAGCAGTACTTC. This rearrangement joins TRBV7-9 to TRBJ2-7; tentatively, D is TRBD1 or TRBD2 (5 bases each). The V gene's germline CDR1 is SEHNR and CDR2 FQNEAQ (reference sequence). Trimming took off 3 bases at V and 5 bases at J, with 11 bases between the two ends. This CDR3 is built from 13 residues.

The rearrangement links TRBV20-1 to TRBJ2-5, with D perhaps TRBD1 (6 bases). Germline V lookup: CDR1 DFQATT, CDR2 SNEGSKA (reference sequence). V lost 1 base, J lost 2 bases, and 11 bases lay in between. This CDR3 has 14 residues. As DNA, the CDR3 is TGCAGTGCTAGAGGGGGGACACTTCAAGAGACCCAGTACTTC. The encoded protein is CSARGGTLQETQYF.

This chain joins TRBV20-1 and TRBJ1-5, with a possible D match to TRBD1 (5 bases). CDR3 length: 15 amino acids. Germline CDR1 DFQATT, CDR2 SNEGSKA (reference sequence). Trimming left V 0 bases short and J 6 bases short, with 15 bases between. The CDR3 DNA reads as TGCAGTGCTAGAGATGGGGGAGTGGGGGTTCAGCCCCAGCATTTT. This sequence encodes CSARDGGVGVQPQHF.

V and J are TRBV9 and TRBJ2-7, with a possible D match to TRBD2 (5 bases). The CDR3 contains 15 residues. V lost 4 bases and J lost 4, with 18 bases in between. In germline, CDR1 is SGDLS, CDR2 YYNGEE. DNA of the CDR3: TGTGCCAGCAGCAAACGGACTTCTCCCCAGTACGAGCAGTACTTC. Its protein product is CASSKRTSPQYEQYF.

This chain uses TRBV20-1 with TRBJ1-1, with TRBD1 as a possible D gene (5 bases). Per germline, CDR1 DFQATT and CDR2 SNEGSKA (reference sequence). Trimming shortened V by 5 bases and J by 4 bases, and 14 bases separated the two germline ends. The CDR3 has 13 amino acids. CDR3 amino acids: CSAPRTGGTEAFF. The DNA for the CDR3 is TGCAGTGCTCCTCGGACCGGGGGCACTGAAGCTTTCTTT.

The CDR3 coding sequence is TGTGCCAGCAGGGAACAGGCCTTCTCACCCCTCCACTTT. Amino acids: CASREQAFSPLHF. This rearrangement joins TRBV27 to TRBJ1-6, with D possibly TRBD1 on 5 matching bases. The CDR3 spans 13 residues. V lost 6 bases, J lost 10 bases, and 13 bases lay in between. Germline V lookup: CDR1 MNHEY, CDR2 SMNVEV (reference sequence).

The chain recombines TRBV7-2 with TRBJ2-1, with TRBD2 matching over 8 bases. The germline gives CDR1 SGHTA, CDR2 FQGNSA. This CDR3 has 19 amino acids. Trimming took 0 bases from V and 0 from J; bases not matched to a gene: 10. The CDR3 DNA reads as TGTGCCAGCAGCTTAGCGCGGTCGGGGGGGGCCAGCTCCTACAATGAGCAGTTCTTC. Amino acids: CASSLARSGGASSYNEQFF.

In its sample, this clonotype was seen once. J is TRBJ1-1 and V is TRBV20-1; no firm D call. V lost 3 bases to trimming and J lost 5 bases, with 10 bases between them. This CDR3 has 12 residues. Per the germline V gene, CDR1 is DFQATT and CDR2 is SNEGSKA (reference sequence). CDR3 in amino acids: CSARAVGTEAFF. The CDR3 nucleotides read TGCAGTGCTAGGGCGGTGGGAACTGAAGCTTTCTTT.

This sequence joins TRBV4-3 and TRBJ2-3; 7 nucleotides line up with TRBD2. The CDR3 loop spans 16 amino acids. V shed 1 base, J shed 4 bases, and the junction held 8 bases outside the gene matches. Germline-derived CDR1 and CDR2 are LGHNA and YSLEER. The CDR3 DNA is TGCGCCAGCAGCCAAGTGGGCCCAACTAGCGCAGATACGCAGTATTTT. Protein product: CASSQVGPTSADTQYF.

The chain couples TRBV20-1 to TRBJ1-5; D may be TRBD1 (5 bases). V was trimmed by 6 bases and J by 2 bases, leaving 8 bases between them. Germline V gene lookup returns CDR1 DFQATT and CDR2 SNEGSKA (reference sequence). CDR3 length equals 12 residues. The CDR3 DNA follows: TGCAGTGCCCCGGGGGGCAATCAGCCCCAGCATTTT. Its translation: CSAPGGNQPQHF.

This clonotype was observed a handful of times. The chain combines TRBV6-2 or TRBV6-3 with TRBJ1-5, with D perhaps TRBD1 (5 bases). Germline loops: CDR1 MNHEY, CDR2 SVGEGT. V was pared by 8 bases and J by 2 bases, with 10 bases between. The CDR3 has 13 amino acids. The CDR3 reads CASGTFGNQPQHF. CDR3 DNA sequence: TGTGCCAGCGGGACGTTCGGCAATCAGCCCCAGCATTTT.

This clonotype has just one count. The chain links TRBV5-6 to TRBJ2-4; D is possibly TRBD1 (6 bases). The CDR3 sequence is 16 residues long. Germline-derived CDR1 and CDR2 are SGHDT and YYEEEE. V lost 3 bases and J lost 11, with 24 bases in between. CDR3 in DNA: TGTGCCAGCAGCTCATCGGCGGACAGACCGATAGGGGTTCAGTACTTC. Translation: CASSSSADRPIGVQYF.

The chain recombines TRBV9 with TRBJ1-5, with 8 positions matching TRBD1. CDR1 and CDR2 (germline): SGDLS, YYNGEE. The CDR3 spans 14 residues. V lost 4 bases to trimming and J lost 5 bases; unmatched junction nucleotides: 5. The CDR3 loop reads CASSRNRGDQPQHF. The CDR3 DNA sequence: TGTGCCAGCAGCAGGAACAGGGGGGATCAGCCCCAGCATTTT.

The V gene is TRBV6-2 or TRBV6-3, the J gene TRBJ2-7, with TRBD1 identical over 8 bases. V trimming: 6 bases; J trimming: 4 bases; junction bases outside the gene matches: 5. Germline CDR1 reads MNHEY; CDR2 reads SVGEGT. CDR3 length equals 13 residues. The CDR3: CASRTDREYEQYF. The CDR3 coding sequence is TGTGCCAGCAGGACGGACAGGGAATACGAGCAGTACTTC.